The 16 T cell receptor beta chains below come from one sample, sequenced in a study of identical twins listed by TCRdb under 2016. Receptors were amplified or captured by 5' RACE. TCRdb names Illumina HiSeq 2000 as the instrument used. The public reads were reprocessed in TCRdb via fastp at Q25 and MiXCR, keeping in-frame beta chains. When rows share a CDR3 protein, they turn into one entry using the most common DNA and genes. This sample holds about 150,000 distinct CDR3 sequences; around 3.5% were observed only once. Jointly, the top ten make up 8% to 8.5% of the sample. The specimen sequenced was memory T cells sorted from blood. The cell subset or site label of this sample denotes: CD45RO+ enriched T cells. These receptors came from a man aged 18 to 29 in good health.

This clonotype came up many times. The chain uses TRBV7-8 and TRBJ2-1; D gene uncertain. The CDR3 loop spans 14 amino acids. V was pared by 1 base and J by 3 bases, with 7 bases between. Germline V gives CDR1 SGHVS, CDR2 FQNEAQ. The CDR3 sequence is CASSLELLYNEQFF. CDR3 DNA sequence: TGTGCCAGCAGCTTAGAACTACTCTACAATGAGCAGTTCTTC.

This clonotype was observed at least ten times. The chain has TRBV6-5 and TRBJ2-1, with D hard to call. V lost 2 bases to trimming and J lost 5 bases, with 13 bases between them. Looked up from germline, CDR1 is MNHEY and CDR2 is SVGAGI. The CDR3 sequence is 15 residues long. The chain's CDR3 is CASSYHGPVDNEQFF. Written as DNA, the CDR3 is TGTGCCAGCAGTTACCACGGACCCGTGGACAATGAGCAGTTCTTC.

This clonotype was seen many times. The gene calls are TRBV6-6 and TRBJ1-5; D unresolved. CDR1 and CDR2 (germline): MNHNY, SVGAGI (reference sequence). CDR3 length: 13 residues. The V end lost 6 bases, the J end lost 2 bases, and 8 bases lay between the germline ends. CDR3: CASSPSGNQPQHF. The CDR3 DNA reads as TGTGCCAGCAGCCCCAGTGGCAATCAGCCCCAGCATTTT.

This clonotype has a count of ten or more. The chain uses TRBV5-1 and TRBJ2-4; either TRBD1 or TRBD2 may fit D (6 bases each). The CDR3 loop spans 17 amino acids. Trimming took 3 bases from V and 0 from J, leaving 16 bases between them. From germline, CDR1 is SGHRS and CDR2 YFSETQ. CDR3 amino acids: CASSSGAVVLAKNIQYF. DNA for the CDR3: TGCGCCAGCAGCTCGGGGGCGGTTGTTCTAGCCAAAAACATTCAGTACTTC.

This clonotype was counted between two and nine times. The rearrangement uses TRBV5-6 and TRBJ2-1; the D gene is possibly TRBD1 (5 bases). This CDR3 has 13 amino acids. The germline V gene encodes CDR1 SGHDT and CDR2 YYEEEE. Trimming pared 6 bases from V and 2 bases from J, leaving 9 bases between. The CDR3 DNA is TGTGCCAGCACCAGGGCACCCTACAATGAGCAGTTCTTC. Residues: CASTRAPYNEQFF.

This clonotype was detected ten times or more. The chain links TRBV3-1 to TRBJ1-2; D gene ambiguous. Germline V gene data show CDR1 as LGHDT and CDR2 as YNNKEL (reference sequence). Trimming cost V 1 base and J 0 bases, with 6 bases left between them. The CDR3 contains 14 residues. CDR3 sequence reads: CASSQVGSNYGYTF. The CDR3 DNA reads as TGTGCCAGCAGCCAAGTGGGATCTAACTATGGCTACACCTTC.

This clonotype was seen a few times. The rearrangement uses TRBV12-5 and TRBJ2-2; D not certain. Germline CDR1 is LGHNT and CDR2 is FRNRAP. CDR3 length: 13 residues. V shed 3 bases and J shed 6 bases, with 8 bases lying between them. CDR3 in DNA: TGTGCTAGTGGTTTCCCCCCTCCCGGGGAGCTGTTTTTT. It translates to CASGFPPPGELFF.

This clonotype has more than one count but fewer than ten. J is TRBJ2-3 and V is TRBV23-1, with D perhaps matching TRBD2 (6 bases). TRBV23-1 carries the ORF label, with uncertain function. V lost 1 base and J 6 bases, leaving 20 bases between the germline ends. The CDR3 runs 17 residues. The CDR3 nucleotides are TGCGCCAGCAGTCAATTTGGGGGAGGAGGGTCACAGGATACGCAGTATTTT. Amino acids: CASSQFGGGGSQDTQYF.

This clonotype was recorded many times. CDR3 in amino acids: CASSPTFRRSYNEQFF. The CDR3 coding sequence is TGTGCCAGCAGCCCCACTTTCCGTCGCTCCTACAATGAGCAGTTCTTC. The rearrangement links TRBV7-6 to TRBJ2-1; D gene ambiguous. This CDR3 region has 16 residues. The germline V gene has CDR1 SGHVS and CDR2 FNYEAQ. V lost 5 bases and J 0 bases, leaving 14 bases between the germline ends.

There are many counts of this clonotype. DNA of the CDR3: TGTGCCAGCAGCTCCTTCAGGGGCGCGGGGGAGCAGTACTTC. Translating it yields CASSSFRGAGEQYF. This chain joins TRBV7-9 and TRBJ2-7; D is possibly TRBD1 or TRBD2 (6 bases each). CDR1 and CDR2 from the germline V gene are SEHNR and FQNEAQ (reference sequence). Trimming removed 4 bases at V and 7 bases at J, with 17 bases between. This CDR3 contains 14 residues.

This clonotype was recorded only once. Mismatch with germline at one junction end may stem from a read error. The chain's CDR3 is CASGFDSSGELFF. In nucleotides, the CDR3 is TGTGCCAGCGGCTTTGACAGTTCCGGGGAGCTGTTTTTT. The J gene is TRBJ2-2, the V gene TRBV7-3; maybe TRBD1 (5 bases). Germline CDR1 and CDR2: SGHTA and FQGTGA. This CDR3 is 13 amino acids long. Combining the CDR3 with reference TRBV7-3 and TRBJ2-2 gives the whole variable domain GAGVSQTPSNKVTEKGKYVELRCDPISGHTALYWYRQSLGQGPEFLIYFQGTGAADDSGLPNDRFFAVRPEGSVSTLKIQRTERGDSAVYLCASGFDSSGELFFGEGSRLTVL.

This clonotype was counted at least ten times. The chain employs TRBV20-1 and TRBJ2-1; the match to TRBD2 covers 8 bases. Unmatched junction bases numbered 7, after V lost 3 bases and J lost 9 bases. This CDR3 comprises 13 residues. Germline CDR1 is DFQATT and CDR2 is SNEGSKA (reference sequence). The DNA for the CDR3 is TGCAGTGCTAGGACGAGCGGGAGAGGTGAGCAGTTCTTC. Translated, it gives CSARTSGRGEQFF.

This clonotype was counted ten times or more. The V call is TRBV20-1, the J call TRBJ2-2, with 7 positions matching TRBD1. The CDR3 is 14 amino acids. Germline lookup yields CDR1 DFQATT and CDR2 SNEGSKA (reference sequence). Unmatched junction bases numbered 4, after V lost 5 bases and J lost 1 base. The chain's CDR3 is CSAPRQGNTGELFF. In nucleotides, the CDR3 is TGCAGTGCTCCGAGACAGGGGAACACCGGGGAGCTGTTTTTT.

This clonotype has ten or more counts. The chain joins TRBV18 to TRBJ2-2; 7 bases are a match to TRBD1. The CDR3 spans 17 residues. The ends lost 3 bases at V and 2 bases at J; junction bases unmatched: 9. Germline V lookup: CDR1 KGHSH, CDR2 LQKENI. The DNA for the CDR3 is TGTGCCAGCTCACCTTTACAGGGGAAATTAAACACCGGGGAGCTGTTTTTT. It is translated as CASSPLQGKLNTGELFF.

This clonotype was seen many times. This CDR3 reads CASRPASGSAYNEQFF. The CDR3 DNA reads as TGCGCCAGCAGGCCTGCCAGCGGGAGTGCCTACAATGAGCAGTTCTTC. The chain uses TRBV5-1 and TRBJ2-1; 8 bases agree with TRBD2. The CDR3 is 16 amino acids. V was pared by 5 bases and J by 2 bases, with 9 bases of the junction left unmatched. Germline V gene sequence: CDR1 SGHRS, CDR2 YFSETQ.

Ten or more counts support this clonotype. The rearrangement links TRBV20-1 to TRBJ2-5; 9 bases agree with TRBD2. The CDR3 runs to 17 residues. From germline, CDR1 is DFQATT and CDR2 SNEGSKA (reference sequence). J lost 7 bases, V lost 0 bases, and 15 bases had no gene match. The CDR3 coding sequence is TGCAGTGCTAGAGATAAGTTAATGGCGGGAGGGCGAATGACCCAGTACTTC. Protein product: CSARDKLMAGGRMTQYF.